This is a list of T cell receptor beta chains from one sample in a study of T and B cells in COVID-19 patients. One entry per CDR3 protein, called by TCRdb with MiXCR from the multiplex PCR reads. The data hold tens of thousands of distinct CDR3 sequences, with around 30% observed a single time. Sequencing was done on a sample of blood. The receptor source for this set is a human donor who had recovered from COVID-19. The CDR3 runs from the conserved cysteine through the conserved F or W. Fields, in order: CDR3 protein, CDR3 length, V gene, clone size. Size values are once, few and many counts, or a class for expanded clones, and some rows have none.

CDR3 protein: CASRRTSTGELFF; CDR3 length: 13; V gene: TRBV6-1; clone size: medium-sized
CDR3 protein: CASSRPQPAGELFF; CDR3 length: 14; V gene: TRBV5-6; clone size: medium-sized
CDR3 protein: CASSNHPGQGHNEQFF; CDR3 length: 16; V gene: TRBV19; clone size: -
CDR3 protein: CASSILAGGEQFF; CDR3 length: 13; V gene: TRBV19; clone size: medium-sized
CDR3 protein: CSGEVGPEQYF; CDR3 length: 11; V gene: TRBV29-1; clone size: medium-sized
CDR3 protein: CASSERTGAYEQYF; CDR3 length: 14; V gene: TRBV6-1; clone size: -
CDR3 protein: CASSQDLQETQYF; CDR3 length: 13; V gene: TRBV18; clone size: few
CDR3 protein: CASSLAQETQYF; CDR3 length: 12; V gene: TRBV11-3; clone size: medium-sized
CDR3 protein: CASSFQEGTDTQYF; CDR3 length: 14; V gene: TRBV12-3/TRBV12-4; clone size: -
CDR3 protein: CATSGPNYGYTF; CDR3 length: 12; V gene: TRBV15; clone size: many
CDR3 protein: CASSRGRIYGYTF; CDR3 length: 13; V gene: TRBV5-6; clone size: -
CDR3 protein: CASSTGFPYEQYF; CDR3 length: 13; V gene: TRBV11-3; clone size: medium-sized
CDR3 protein: CASSLASGTGNSPLHF; CDR3 length: 16; V gene: TRBV7-2; clone size: few
CDR3 protein: CASSYSVGQHSYEQYF; CDR3 length: 16; V gene: TRBV6-5; clone size: many
CDR3 protein: CASSSGHSYEQYF; CDR3 length: 13; V gene: TRBV6-5; clone size: medium-sized
CDR3 protein: CASSRRDPSRDTQYF; CDR3 length: 15; V gene: TRBV7-6; clone size: once
CDR3 protein: CASSASLVNEQFF; CDR3 length: 13; V gene: TRBV7-6; clone size: few
CDR3 protein: CASSQVRAFPYEQYF; CDR3 length: 15; V gene: TRBV14; clone size: -
CDR3 protein: CASSPAESRNTIYF; CDR3 length: 14; V gene: TRBV18; clone size: once
CDR3 protein: CASSEVDSTYSNQPQHF; CDR3 length: 17; V gene: TRBV6-5; clone size: -
CDR3 protein: CASSTDSWGYGYTF; CDR3 length: 14; V gene: TRBV5-5; clone size: -
CDR3 protein: CASRDRGETLNSPLHF; CDR3 length: 16; V gene: TRBV10-1; clone size: -
CDR3 protein: CASSSRSKYEQYF; CDR3 length: 13; V gene: TRBV5-6; clone size: few
CDR3 protein: CAWSRGDRNWGVQFF; CDR3 length: 15; V gene: TRBV30; clone size: many
CDR3 protein: CASTRRGGAFRAGELFF; CDR3 length: 17; V gene: TRBV11-3; clone size: -
CDR3 protein: CASSFFGTGYGIDYGYTF; CDR3 length: 18; V gene: TRBV27; clone size: many
CDR3 protein: CASSRRTGRDEQYF; CDR3 length: 14; V gene: TRBV11-3; clone size: -
CDR3 protein: CSALLAGGTDTQYF; CDR3 length: 14; V gene: TRBV29-1; clone size: -
CDR3 protein: CASSLGGVSYEQYF; CDR3 length: 14; V gene: TRBV5-6; clone size: -
CDR3 protein: CAWDGGRRNQPQHF; CDR3 length: 14; V gene: TRBV30; clone size: many
CDR3 protein: CASSIPRNSNGYTF; CDR3 length: 14; V gene: TRBV19; clone size: -
CDR3 protein: CAVGTAHEQYF; CDR3 length: 11; V gene: TRBV20-1; clone size: -
CDR3 protein: CASNPGGGRREKLFF; CDR3 length: 15; V gene: TRBV19; clone size: -
CDR3 protein: CASSFGERETQYF; CDR3 length: 13; V gene: TRBV5-6; clone size: many
CDR3 protein: CASSDGTYGTDTQYF; CDR3 length: 15; V gene: TRBV7-2; clone size: few
CDR3 protein: CASSTGRVEKLFF; CDR3 length: 13; V gene: TRBV11-3; clone size: -
CDR3 protein: CSANYGQGEKLFF; CDR3 length: 13; V gene: TRBV20-1; clone size: -
CDR3 protein: CSVRGGAGETQYF; CDR3 length: 13; V gene: TRBV29-1; clone size: -
CDR3 protein: CASSPDRSNQPQHF; CDR3 length: 14; V gene: TRBV18; clone size: few
CDR3 protein: CSASRLAGGETQYF; CDR3 length: 14; V gene: TRBV20-1; clone size: -
CDR3 protein: CASRDRNQETQYF; CDR3 length: 13; V gene: TRBV5-6; clone size: medium-sized
CDR3 protein: CASSLSVAGELFF; CDR3 length: 13; V gene: TRBV5-1; clone size: -
CDR3 protein: CASSLEQGNTEAFF; CDR3 length: 14; V gene: TRBV7-9; clone size: -
CDR3 protein: CASSLDGTAFEQYF; CDR3 length: 14; V gene: TRBV11-3; clone size: medium-sized
CDR3 protein: CASGFGTGGITDTQYF; CDR3 length: 16; V gene: TRBV12-3/TRBV12-4; clone size: -
CDR3 protein: CSGGGGKNTEAFF; CDR3 length: 13; V gene: TRBV29-1; clone size: medium-sized
CDR3 protein: CASSRGDRGLQPQHF; CDR3 length: 15; V gene: TRBV12-3/TRBV12-4; clone size: once
CDR3 protein: CASSVGGAPTADTQYF; CDR3 length: 16; V gene: TRBV9; clone size: once
CDR3 protein: CASRRQGTYGYTF; CDR3 length: 13; V gene: TRBV28; clone size: -
CDR3 protein: CASSPLLRNYEQYF; CDR3 length: 14; V gene: TRBV6-5; clone size: few